Included here is one TCR beta chain sequence, with context. What it binds is unknown. The germline V and J ends were trimmed by 1 base and 9 bases, with 16 bases remaining between them. The CDR3 runs to 15 residues. CDR1 and CDR2 from the germline V gene are SGHNT and YENEEA. The protocol was immunoSEQ multiplex PCR, while the TCRdb copy is restricted to in-frame clones and leaves out a portion. The sample lists fewer than 3 million clones; around 90% were seen once. This entry belongs to a study of shared clonotypes between healthy human individuals. Study information: Used for every donor were three CD4 naive, three CD4 memory, two CD8 naive and one CD8 memory plate. Study outcomes and limitations: Naive subsets generally exceeded memory subsets in estimated richness. The low donor count limited represented genetic and exposure-history diversity. Generation probability values for non-shared clonotypes were lower than those for clonotypes shared by all four donors.

The chain carries TRBV11-3 and TRBJ2-1, with D perhaps being TRBD1 or TRBD2 (5 bases each). What was sequenced was naive CD4+ T cells from PBMCs. Subset described: CD45RA+ positively selected. The clonotype was recovered from a man aged 18 to 30 in good health. Some clones in this sample may be carry-over from other donors' samples. The CDR3 spells CASSLGDGFFGEQFF. In nucleotides, the CDR3 is TGTGCCAGCAGCTTAGGGGACGGCTTTTTTGGTGAGCAGTTCTTC.